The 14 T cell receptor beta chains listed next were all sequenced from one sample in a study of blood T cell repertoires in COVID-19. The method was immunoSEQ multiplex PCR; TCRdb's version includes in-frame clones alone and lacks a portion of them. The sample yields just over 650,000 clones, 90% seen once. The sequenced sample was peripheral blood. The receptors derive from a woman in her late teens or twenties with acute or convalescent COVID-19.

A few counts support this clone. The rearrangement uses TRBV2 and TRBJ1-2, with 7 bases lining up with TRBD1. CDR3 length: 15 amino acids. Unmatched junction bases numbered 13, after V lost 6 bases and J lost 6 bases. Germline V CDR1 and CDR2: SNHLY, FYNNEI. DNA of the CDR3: TGTGCCAGCAGCAAGGACAGGCGACGAAAACATGGCTACACCTTC. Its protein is CASSKDRRRKHGYTF.

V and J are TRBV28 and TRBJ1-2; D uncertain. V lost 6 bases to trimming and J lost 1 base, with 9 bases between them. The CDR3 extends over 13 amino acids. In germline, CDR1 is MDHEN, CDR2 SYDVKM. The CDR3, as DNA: TGTGCCAGCAGCCCGGAGGTTAACTATGGCTACACCTTC. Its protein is CASSPEVNYGYTF.

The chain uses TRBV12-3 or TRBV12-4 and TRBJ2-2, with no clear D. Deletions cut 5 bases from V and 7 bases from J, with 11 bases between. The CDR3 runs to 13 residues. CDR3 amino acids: CASSLSQVGELFF. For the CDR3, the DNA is TGTGCCAGCAGTCTTTCTCAGGTCGGGGAGCTGTTTTTT.

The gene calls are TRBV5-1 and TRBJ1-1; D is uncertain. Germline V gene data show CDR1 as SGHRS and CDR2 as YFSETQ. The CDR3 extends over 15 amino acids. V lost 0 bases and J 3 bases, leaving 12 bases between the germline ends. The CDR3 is CASSLGPARDTEAFF. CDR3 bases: TGCGCCAGCAGCTTGGGGCCAGCGCGGGACACTGAAGCTTTCTTT.

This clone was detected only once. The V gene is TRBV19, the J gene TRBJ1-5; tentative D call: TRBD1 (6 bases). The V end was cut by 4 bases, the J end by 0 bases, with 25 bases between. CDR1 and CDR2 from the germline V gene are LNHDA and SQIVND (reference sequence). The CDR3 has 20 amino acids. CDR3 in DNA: TGTGCCAGTAGTACGAGAGTACTTCAGGGGTTTTTCTATAGCAATCAGCCCCAGCATTTT. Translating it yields CASSTRVLQGFFYSNQPQHF.

CDR3 nucleotide sequence: TGTGCCAGCAGCTTAGTGGCAACCCAAGAGACCCAGTACTTC. Protein sequence: CASSLVATQETQYF. The genes are TRBV7-9 and TRBJ2-5; D remains unclear. Trimming took 1 base from V and 1 from J, leaving 7 bases between them. The CDR3 sequence is 14 residues long. Germline V gene sequence: CDR1 SEHNR, CDR2 FQNEAQ (reference sequence).

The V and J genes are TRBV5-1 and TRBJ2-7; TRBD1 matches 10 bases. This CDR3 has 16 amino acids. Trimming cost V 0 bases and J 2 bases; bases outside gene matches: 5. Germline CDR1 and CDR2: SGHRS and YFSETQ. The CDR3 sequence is CASSLEAGTGAYEQYF. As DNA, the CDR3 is TGCGCCAGCAGCTTGGAGGCCGGGACAGGGGCCTACGAGCAGTACTTC.

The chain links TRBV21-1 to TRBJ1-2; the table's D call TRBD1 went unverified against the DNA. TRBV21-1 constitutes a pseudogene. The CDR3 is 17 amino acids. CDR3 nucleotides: TGTGCCAGCAGCAAAGGTTGTAGGGGCGCAACTAACTATGGCTACACCTTC. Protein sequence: CASSKGCRGATNYGYTF.

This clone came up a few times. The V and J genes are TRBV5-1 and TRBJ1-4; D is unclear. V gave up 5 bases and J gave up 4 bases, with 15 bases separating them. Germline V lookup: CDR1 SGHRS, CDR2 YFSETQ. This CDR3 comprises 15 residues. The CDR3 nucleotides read TGCGCCAGCAGATTGAACTCTGCGGGTAATGAAAAACTGTTTTTT. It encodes CASRLNSAGNEKLFF.

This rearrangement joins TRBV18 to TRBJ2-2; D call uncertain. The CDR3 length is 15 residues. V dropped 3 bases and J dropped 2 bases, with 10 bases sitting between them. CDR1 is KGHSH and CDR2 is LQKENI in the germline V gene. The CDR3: CASSPPPYNTGELFF. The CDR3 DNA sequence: TGTGCCAGCTCACCCCCGCCCTATAACACCGGGGAGCTGTTTTTT.

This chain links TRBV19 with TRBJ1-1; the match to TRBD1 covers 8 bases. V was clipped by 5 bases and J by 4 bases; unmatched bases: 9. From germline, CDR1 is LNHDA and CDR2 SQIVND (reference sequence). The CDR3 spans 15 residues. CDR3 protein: CASSPVRTGTTEAFF. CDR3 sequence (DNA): TGTGCCAGTAGTCCAGTTCGGACAGGGACCACTGAAGCTTTCTTT. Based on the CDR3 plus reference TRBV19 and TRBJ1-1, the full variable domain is DGGITQSPKYLFRKEGQNVTLSCEQNLNHDAMYWYRQDPGQGLRLIYYSQIVNDFQKGDIAEGYSVSREKKESFPLTVTSAQKNPTAFYLCASSPVRTGTTEAFFGQGTRLTVV.

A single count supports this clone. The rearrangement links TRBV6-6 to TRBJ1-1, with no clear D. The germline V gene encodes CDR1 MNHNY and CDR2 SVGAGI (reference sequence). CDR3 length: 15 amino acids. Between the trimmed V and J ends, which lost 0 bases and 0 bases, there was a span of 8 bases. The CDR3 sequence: CASSYSTRLNTEAFF. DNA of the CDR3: TGTGCCAGCAGTTACTCTACCCGGTTGAACACTGAAGCTTTCTTT.

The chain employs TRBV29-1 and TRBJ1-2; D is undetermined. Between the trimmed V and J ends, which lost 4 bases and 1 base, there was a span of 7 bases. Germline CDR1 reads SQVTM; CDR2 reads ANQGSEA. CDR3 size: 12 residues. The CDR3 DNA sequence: TGCAGCGTTGTCATACTTAACTATGGCTACACCTTC. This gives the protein CSVVILNYGYTF.

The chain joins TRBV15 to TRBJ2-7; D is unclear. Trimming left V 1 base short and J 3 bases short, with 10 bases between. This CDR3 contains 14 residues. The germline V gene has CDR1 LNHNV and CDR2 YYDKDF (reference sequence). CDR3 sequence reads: CATSRGPNSYEQYF. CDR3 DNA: TGTGCCACCAGCAGAGGGCCGAACAGCTACGAGCAGTACTTC.